This paragraph reports one T cell receptor (beta chain). What this receptor recognizes is not known. Qualities for individual bases were not recorded, and no much larger clone is one base off. The record originates from a study of beta chain features in type 1 diabetes (dated 2018 in TCRdb). About the study as a whole: Patients and healthy donors did not differ in mean age, gender distribution, total cell number or subset yield. Across all samples, some 99 million sorted cells were examined, and cell number per subset correlated strongly with RNA yield. The study compared the TCRB repertoires of sorted circulating CD4+ T cell subsets in recently diagnosed type 1 diabetes patients with those in matched healthy donors. Regulatory and stem cell-like memory subsets were isolated from only 8 patients and about eight healthy donors, whereas naive and central memory subsets came from all 28 donors. What the research found in general, with its limitations: Fewer insertions and more nucleotide deletions at VDJ recombination sites were observed in patients with type 1 diabetes, implying thymic rearrangement abnormalities. Because small numbers of individuals were included in the HLA sub-analyses, any influence of HLA type on TCRB rearrangement was left unresolved. Shorter templates might be favored by PCR, yet because patient and control samples were amplified and corrected together, any such skew would affect both groups equally. Because cDNA was sequenced instead of genomic DNA, highly expressing activated cells could be over-represented, though the groups showed no difference in activation or CD3 levels. Naive, central memory and regulatory TCRB repertoires appeared to be more similar among patients than among healthy donors. Type 1 diabetes patients showed a moderate but significant shortening of TCRB CDR3 length in all four CD4+ subsets.

Each donor gave one peripheral blood draw, approximately 110 mL on average, collected into heparinised tubes. Using a panel that included CD45RO, CCR7, CD25, CD127, CD95 and CD27, naive, central memory, regulatory and stem cell-like memory CD4+ T cells were sorted on a BD FACSAria II. Every sorted population had a purity above 95%. PBMCs were separated immediately by Lymphoprep density gradient centrifugation and were stained directly, without being cultured. To minimize batch effects, samples were stained and sorted in pairs, one healthy donor with one patient per experiment. Based on the germline V gene, the CDR1 and CDR2 sequences are MDHEN and SYDVKM. V is pared back by 5 bases and J by 2 bases, with 16 bases lying between the germline termini. The CDR3 contains 16 residues, cysteine and phenylalanine counted. Just CDR3 DNA is preserved here, 48 bases in frame from base 1. All of the isolated RNA was reverse transcribed with the High Capacity cDNA Reverse Transcription Kit, so expressed TCRB transcripts were sequenced. Deep immunoSEQ sequencing was performed on naive, central memory and regulatory T cell samples, with an average of around 3.5 million total reads per sample. Sorted cells were lysed in RLT buffer and RNA was extracted with DNase-treated RNeasy Micro or Mini kits, depending on cell number. To prevent cross-contamination, each cell subset was processed individually, whereas patient and healthy donor samples were processed jointly. The immunoSEQ multiplex PCR was used to amplify TCRB sequences from cDNA, generating 87-bp fragments that spanned the CDR3 region. Amplicons were sequenced on the Illumina HiSeq platform. In the authors' own workflow: PCR bias was corrected computationally using synthetic template baselines, and reads within Hamming distance 2 were collapsed, with unmergeable singletons discarded. Reads were aligned to IMGT to assign V, D and J genes, CDR3 length, and insertions or deletions at six rearrangement sites. Clonotype counts were normalized to sorted cell number within each subset before computing true diversity and Gini coefficients with the tcR R package. Repertoire sharing was quantified using the overlap coefficient calculated on TCRB nucleotide sequences. Out-of-frame TCRB sequences from naive cells were analyzed as a proxy for the pre-selection repertoire. TCRdb took over this immuneACCESS table, retaining in-frame rearrangements with V and J assigned. Such tables are incomplete; in checked studies, under half of the missing clones stem from an unresolved V gene, and the remainder is unexplained. V, J and clone size reflect that table, while D and trimming were determined from the DNA. The sample table holds just over 450,000 clones, of which about 32% were seen once. The ten largest clones take up 0.05% to 0.065% of the sample.

The sequence was obtained from a man younger than 35 in good health. The chain employs TRBV28 and TRBJ1-5; no D gene can be assigned with confidence. The specimen sequenced was naive CD4+ T cells from blood. The intended sense of this specimen's cell subset or site label: true naive CD4+ T cells. Read as DNA, the sequence is TGTGCCAGCAGTCTCCGTTTGGGTCAAGGCAATCAGCCCCAGCATTTT. Translated, this gives CASSLRLGQGNQPQHF.